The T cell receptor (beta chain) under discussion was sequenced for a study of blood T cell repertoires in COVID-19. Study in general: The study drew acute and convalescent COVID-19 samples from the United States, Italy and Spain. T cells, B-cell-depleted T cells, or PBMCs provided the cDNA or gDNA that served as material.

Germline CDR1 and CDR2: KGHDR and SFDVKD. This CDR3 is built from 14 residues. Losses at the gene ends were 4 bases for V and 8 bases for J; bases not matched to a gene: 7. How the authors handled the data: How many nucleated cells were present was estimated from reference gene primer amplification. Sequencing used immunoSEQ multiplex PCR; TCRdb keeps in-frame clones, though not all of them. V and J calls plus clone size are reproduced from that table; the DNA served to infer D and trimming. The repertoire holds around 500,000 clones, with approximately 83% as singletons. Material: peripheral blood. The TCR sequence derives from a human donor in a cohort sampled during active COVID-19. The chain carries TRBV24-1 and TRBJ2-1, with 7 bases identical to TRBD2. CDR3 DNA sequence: TGTGCCACCAGTGACCCCCGACTAGCCGATGAGCAGTTCTTC. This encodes CATSDPRLADEQFF.